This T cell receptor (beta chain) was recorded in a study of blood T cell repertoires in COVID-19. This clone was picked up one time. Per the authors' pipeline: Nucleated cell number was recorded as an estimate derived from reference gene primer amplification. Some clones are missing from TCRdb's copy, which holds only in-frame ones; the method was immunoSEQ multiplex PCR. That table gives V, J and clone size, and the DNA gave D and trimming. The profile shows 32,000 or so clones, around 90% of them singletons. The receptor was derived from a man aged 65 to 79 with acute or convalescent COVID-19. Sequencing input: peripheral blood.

The CDR3 DNA sequence: TGCGCCAGCAGCGCCCCACCCGGACAGGGGGCTTCCGGGGAGCTGTTTTTT. As protein: CASSAPPGQGASGELFF. The chain uses TRBV5-1 and TRBJ2-2; 11 bases fit TRBD1. There are 17 residues in the CDR3. Germline lookup yields CDR1 SGHRS and CDR2 YFSETQ. V lost 4 bases, J lost 6 bases, and 11 bases stayed unmatched.